This T cell receptor (beta chain) was found in a study of blood T cell repertoires in COVID-19. At the level of the study: The cDNA or gDNA used as material had been derived from T cells, B-cell-depleted T cells, or PBMCs.

Participants were aged roughly 18 to 95 years, lived in over 20 US areas, and enrolled virtually. Cohort 3 donors were reported recovered after two negative PCRs, clearance, or symptom resolution. As processed by the authors: It was from reference gene primer amplification that nucleated cell counts were estimated. Sequencing was performed with immunoSEQ multiplex PCR; in TCRdb, only in-frame clones are kept and a portion is missing. From that table come the V and J calls and clone size; the DNA was used to work out D and trimming. The table lists 110,000 to 150,000 clones, roughly 78% of them singletons, with around 5.5% in the top ten. Between the trimmed V and J ends, which lost 0 bases and 3 bases, there was a span of 15 bases. Germline CDR1 and CDR2: SGHRS and YFSETQ. This CDR3 is built from 16 residues.

The sample taken for sequencing was PBMCs or T cells enriched from blood (not recorded which). This TCR came from a woman in her forties or fifties who had recovered from COVID-19. This chain joins TRBV5-1 and TRBJ1-1; maybe TRBD1 (6 bases). CDR3 sequence reads: CASSLAAGDGYTEAFF. The CDR3 nucleotides are TGCGCCAGCAGCTTGGCGGCAGGGGATGGCTACACTGAAGCTTTCTTT.